Below, 24 T cell receptor beta chains from the same sample are listed, as sequenced in a study of identical twins. TCRdb re-derived calls from the 5' RACE reads in MiXCR, one entry per CDR3 protein. Here the sample spans hundreds of thousands of distinct CDR3 sequences, less than 9% being singletons. The sample was also linked to a second study, of yellow fever vaccine responses in identical twins.

Sequenced: memory (CD45RO+) T cells sorted from blood. The receptors were sampled from a woman between 18 and 30 years old in good health.

The table lists this clonotype with a few counts. This sequence joins TRBV20-1 and TRBJ1-4; no definite D call. The ends were cut back, 6 bases at V and 5 bases at J, with 7 bases in the middle. Per the germline V gene, CDR1 is DFQATT and CDR2 is SNEGSKA (reference sequence). The CDR3 covers 11 residues. This chain's CDR3 is CSARRNEKLFF. CDR3 bases: TGCAGTGCCCGGAGGAATGAAAAACTGTTTTTT.

The chain recombines TRBV19 with TRBJ2-5; 11 bases agree with TRBD2. The CDR3 is made up of 15 amino acids. Germline-derived CDR1 and CDR2 are LNHDA and SQIVND (reference sequence). Unmatched junction bases numbered 5, after V lost 5 bases and J lost 3 bases. CDR3 DNA: TGTGCCAGTAGTCCGCAGACTAGCGGGAAAGAGACCCAGTACTTC. It is translated as CASSPQTSGKETQYF.

Many counts were recorded for this clonotype. This sequence joins TRBV28 and TRBJ2-5; possibly TRBD1 for D (5 bases). CDR3 length: 14 residues. Trimming removed 8 bases at V and 1 base at J, with 14 bases between. Per the germline V gene, CDR1 is MDHEN and CDR2 is SYDVKM. CDR3 loop: CASGGRVPQETQYF. CDR3 sequence (DNA): TGTGCCAGCGGCGGCAGGGTGCCCCAAGAGACCCAGTACTTC.

This clonotype was seen a handful of times. The chain employs TRBV10-3 and TRBJ1-5; the D is unclear. The germline gives CDR1 ENHRY, CDR2 SYGVKD. The CDR3 covers 15 residues. V gave up 11 bases and J gave up 7 bases, with 24 bases separating them. The CDR3 protein is CAPIEPRAGRQPQHF. CDR3 nucleotides: TGTGCCCCTATAGAACCCCGGGCGGGCAGGCAGCCCCAGCATTTT.

This clonotype was detected only a few times. The CDR3 DNA reads TGCAGTGCTAGAGGGACAGGGGATTCACCCCTCCACTTT. It yields the protein CSARGTGDSPLHF. The chain links TRBV20-1 to TRBJ1-6; 9 bases are a match to TRBD1. From germline, CDR1 is DFQATT and CDR2 SNEGSKA (reference sequence). The CDR3 is 13 amino acids. The trim removed 1 base at V and 8 bases at J, leaving 0 bases unmatched.

This clonotype turned up a few times. This chain connects TRBV20-1 to TRBJ1-6; TRBD1 aligns across 7 bases. J was trimmed by 8 bases and V by 7 bases; bases with no gene match: 8. Germline lookup yields CDR1 DFQATT and CDR2 SNEGSKA (reference sequence). The CDR3 covers 13 residues. In nucleotides, the CDR3 is TGCAGTGGTTCCGGGACAGAATATTCACCCCTCCACTTT. It translates to CSGSGTEYSPLHF.

The chain carries TRBV20-1 and TRBJ2-1; 11 nucleotides line up with TRBD2. The V gene end was trimmed by 0 bases and the J gene end by 4 bases; junction bases not matched to a gene: 11. CDR3 length: 18 amino acids. CDR1 and CDR2 from the germline V gene are DFQATT and SNEGSKA (reference sequence). The CDR3 protein is CSARDVSSGRTKYNEQFF. CDR3 bases: TGCAGTGCTAGAGATGTTTCTAGCGGGAGGACAAAATACAATGAGCAGTTCTTC.

This clonotype was detected many times. The V and J genes are TRBV25-1 and TRBJ1-1; D is perhaps TRBD1 (5 bases). Deletions cut 1 base from V and 7 bases from J, with 13 bases between. CDR1 MGHDK and CDR2 SYGVNS come from the germline V gene. The CDR3 runs 14 residues. CDR3 residues: CASSESGQVGEAFF. As DNA, the CDR3 is TGTGCCAGCAGTGAATCGGGGCAGGTTGGTGAAGCTTTCTTT.

This clonotype occurred a few times. This sequence joins TRBV6-1 and TRBJ1-2; unclear D gene. Trimming shortened V by 8 bases and J by 4 bases, and 14 bases separated the two germline ends. Germline assignment: CDR1 MNHNS and CDR2 SASEGT. The CDR3 runs 13 residues. In DNA, the CDR3 is TGTGCCAGCTCCGACGGGCCTGTCTATGGCTACACCTTC. Protein sequence: CASSDGPVYGYTF.

The chain has TRBV7-8 and TRBJ2-1; the match to TRBD1 covers 8 bases. This CDR3 has 16 amino acids. The germline CDR1 and CDR2 sequences are SGHVS and FQNEAQ. J lost 4 bases, V lost 1 base, and 6 bases had no gene match. The CDR3 DNA follows: TGTGCCAGCAGCTTAGTAGTCCAGGGGGCTTACAATGAGCAGTTCTTC. This codes for CASSLVVQGAYNEQFF. Full variable domain (missing parts from reference TRBV7-8 and TRBJ2-1): GAGVSQSPRYKVAKRGQDVALRCDPISGHVSLFWYQQALGQGPEFLTYFQNEAQLDKSGLPSDRFFAERPEGSVSTLKIQRTQQEDSAVYLCASSLVVQGAYNEQFFGPGTRLTVL.

This clonotype was detected ten times or more. J is TRBJ2-2 and V is TRBV5-1; unclear D gene. The V gene's germline CDR1 is SGHRS and CDR2 YFSETQ. Trimming removed 4 bases at V and 3 bases at J, with 1 base between. The CDR3 extends over 11 amino acids. CDR3 nucleotides: TGCGCCAGCAGCGACACCGGGGAGCTGTTTTTT. It yields the protein CASSDTGELFF.

This clonotype was seen a few times. The V and J genes are TRBV28 and TRBJ2-1; D is undetermined. The V end was cut by 8 bases, the J end by 12 bases, with 11 bases between. CDR1 is MDHEN and CDR2 is SYDVKM in the germline V gene. The CDR3 is 10 amino acids. The CDR3 region has the DNA TGTGCCAGCGCTTCCGGGTTGCAGTTCTTC. Its protein product is CASASGLQFF.

At least ten counts were recorded for this clonotype. V usage is TRBV4-1 and J usage is TRBJ1-6, with TRBD1 matching 8 bases. Germline V gene data show CDR1 as MGHRA and CDR2 as YSYEKL. The CDR3 covers 17 residues. The junction had 14 bases not matched to a gene; V was cut back by 3 bases and J by 10 bases. The CDR3, as DNA: TGCGCCAGCAGCCAGGACCAGGACAGGGCGGGGAAGTCACCCCTCCACTTT. Encoded protein: CASSQDQDRAGKSPLHF.

This clonotype appeared many times. This chain joins TRBV12-3 or TRBV12-4 and TRBJ1-5, with D uncertain. The CDR3 length is 14 residues. The V gene lost 3 bases and the J gene lost 2 bases, with 8 bases spanning the gap. As DNA, the CDR3 is TGTGCCAGCAGTTTTTTTGGGGGCAATCAGCCCCAGCATTTT. Translating gives CASSFFGGNQPQHF.

This clonotype was counted many times. The J gene is TRBJ2-5, the V gene TRBV20-1; D gene unclear. The ends were cut back, 4 bases at V and 5 bases at J, with 5 bases in the middle. The CDR3 extends over 10 amino acids. In germline, CDR1 is DFQATT, CDR2 SNEGSKA (reference sequence). CDR3 region: CSAKTETQYF. Here the CDR3 DNA reads TGCAGTGCTAAGACGGAGACCCAGTACTTC.

In this sample, this clonotype turned up a few times. The gene calls are TRBV19 and TRBJ1-2; TRBD1 aligns across 12 bases. CDR1 and CDR2 from the germline V gene are LNHDA and SQIVND (reference sequence). The trim removed 4 bases at V and 8 bases at J, leaving 14 bases unmatched. The CDR3 totals 17 residues. Here the CDR3 reads CASSTGGGGQGARGYTF. The CDR3 DNA is TGTGCCAGTAGTACCGGCGGAGGGGGACAGGGGGCGCGAGGCTACACCTTC.

This clonotype has ten or more counts. The chain links TRBV5-1 to TRBJ1-3, with D tentatively TRBD1 (5 bases). The germline V gene has CDR1 SGHRS and CDR2 YFSETQ. The V gene lost 4 bases and the J gene lost 0 bases, with 14 bases spanning the gap. There are 16 residues in the CDR3. The CDR3 DNA reads as TGCGCCAGCAGCACGGGGACGGGTCTCTCTGGAAACACCATATATTTT. Translating it yields CASSTGTGLSGNTIYF.

This clonotype was detected only a few times. The chain has TRBV2 and TRBJ2-7; 8 bases are a match to TRBD1. The CDR3 consists of 13 residues. The ends lost 8 bases at V and 2 bases at J; junction bases unmatched: 5. Per germline, CDR1 SNHLY and CDR2 FYNNEI. The CDR3 region is CASWGTGPYEQYV. CDR3 DNA: TGTGCCAGCTGGGGGACAGGCCCCTACGAGCAGTACGTC.

This clonotype appeared a few times. The chain employs TRBV28 and TRBJ2-5; 9 nucleotides line up with TRBD1. Losses at the gene ends were 2 bases for V and 4 bases for J; bases not matched to a gene: 5. CDR3 length: 15 amino acids. Germline-derived CDR1 and CDR2 are MDHEN and SYDVKM. The CDR3 here is CASSLGRTGAETQYF. In DNA, the CDR3 is TGTGCCAGCAGTTTAGGGAGGACAGGGGCAGAGACCCAGTACTTC.

The chain uses TRBV18 and TRBJ1-2, with TRBD1 matching over 12 bases. The CDR3 loop spans 17 amino acids. V shed 0 bases, J shed 4 bases, and the junction held 6 bases outside the gene matches. CDR1 and CDR2 from the germline V gene are KGHSH and LQKENI. In nucleotides, the CDR3 is TGTGCCAGCTCACCACCGGGACAGGGGGCAGCAGGCTATGGCTACACCTTC. Translation gives CASSPPGQGAAGYGYTF.

This clonotype was counted many times. The chain couples TRBV20-1 to TRBJ1-1, with D perhaps TRBD1 (5 bases). CDR1 and CDR2 (germline): DFQATT, SNEGSKA (reference sequence). This CDR3 spans 13 amino acids. Trimming left V 3 bases short and J 4 bases short, with 12 bases between. DNA of the CDR3: TGCAGTGCTAGTGAGGACACCGTCACTGAAGCTTTCTTT. Translating gives CSASEDTVTEAFF.

This clonotype was detected only a few times. This chain links TRBV12-3 or TRBV12-4 with TRBJ2-7; 9 positions match TRBD2. Losses at the gene ends were 6 bases for V and 0 bases for J; bases not matched to a gene: 3. CDR3 length: 14 residues. CDR3 amino acids: CASRGSGGSYEQYF. CDR3 DNA sequence: TGTGCCAGCAGGGGTAGCGGGGGCTCCTACGAGCAGTACTTC.

This clonotype was seen ten or more times. The chain has TRBV5-1 and TRBJ2-7; no firm D call. CDR3 length: 13 amino acids. Trimming stripped 0 bases from V and 5 bases from J, with 9 bases between. The germline V gene has CDR1 SGHRS and CDR2 YFSETQ. CDR3 sequence: CASSLDSQNEQYF. CDR3 in DNA: TGCGCCAGCAGCTTGGACAGTCAAAACGAGCAGTACTTC.

The chain recombines TRBV10-3 with TRBJ2-1, with D possibly matching TRBD1 (6 bases). This CDR3 has 16 residues. V was shortened by 7 bases and J by 0 bases, with 16 bases between the two germline ends. CDR1 ENHRY and CDR2 SYGVKD come from the germline V gene. CDR3 DNA sequence: TGTGCCATCATCGAAGGGACATCGAGCTCCTACAATGAGCAGTTCTTC. Translation: CAIIEGTSSSYNEQFF.